This is a list of T cell receptor beta chains from one sample in a study of blood T cell repertoires in COVID-19. Clones were read by immunoSEQ multiplex PCR, and TCRdb kept only the in-frame ones, dropping some. Of 70,000 or so clones in the sample, around 74% were seen once. Sequences were obtained from peripheral blood. The receptors come from a man aged 55 to 70 with COVID-19, enrolled during active disease. CDR3s include the opening cysteine and the closing phenylalanine or tryptophan. D genes are given only for firm matches. Clone sizes are given selectively: once, few, many, or a class where the clone is expanded.

D gene,V gene,J gene,clone size,CDR3 DNA,CDR3 protein
NA,TRBV7-9,TRBJ2-1,few,TGTGCCAGCAGCCTCTTGGGAGCCTTCGGCGGTGAGCAGTTCTTC,CASSLLGAFGGEQFF
TRBD1,TRBV5-1,TRBJ1-6,NA,TGCGCCAGCAGCGGGGGACAGTATAATTCACCCCTCCACTTT,CASSGGQYNSPLHF
NA,TRBV15,TRBJ2-3,NA,TGTGCCACCAGCACCAGCCCGCTAGCGAGCACAGATACGCAGTATTTT,CATSTSPLASTDTQYF
NA,TRBV5-5,TRBJ1-1,few,TGTGCCAGCAGCTTGCGGGGAAGCACTGAAGCTTTCTTT,CASSLRGSTEAFF
NA,TRBV19,TRBJ1-1,NA,TGTGCCAGTAGTATTAAGGCAGGCGTGAACACTGAAGCTTTCTTT,CASSIKAGVNTEAFF
NA,TRBV24-1,TRBJ2-5,NA,TGTGCCACCAGTGATTTCGGGTCGGCCAAAGAGACCCAGTACTTC,CATSDFGSAKETQYF
NA,TRBV10-2,TRBJ1-6,NA,TGCGCCAGCAGTGCCGCGAGGAATTCACCCCTCCACTTT,CASSAARNSPLHF
NA,TRBV5-5,TRBJ1-5,NA,TGTGCCAGCAGCTTACTAAATACGGTCGGCAATCAGCCCCAGCATTTT,CASSLLNTVGNQPQHF
TRBD1,TRBV11-3,TRBJ1-6,NA,TGTGCCAGCAGCTCGCAGGGGGCGAATTCACCCCTCCACTTT,CASSSQGANSPLHF
TRBD1,TRBV7-3,TRBJ2-5,NA,TGTGCCAGCAGCTTACAGGCAGGGGGAGAGGAGACCCAGTACTTC,CASSLQAGGEETQYF
NA,TRBV2,TRBJ1-3,NA,TGTGCCAGCAGAGAGTTTGGCTCTGGAAACACCATATATTTT,CASREFGSGNTIYF
TRBD1,TRBV10-3,TRBJ1-5,NA,TGTGCCATCGGAGGACAGGATCAGCCCCAGCATTTT,CAIGGQDQPQHF
TRBD2,TRBV6-4,TRBJ2-7,NA,TGTGCCAGCAGTGGGACTAGCGGGACCGAGCAGTACTTC,CASSGTSGTEQYF
NA,TRBV10-3,TRBJ2-1,NA,TGTGCCATCAGTCAGCTGGGGGGTCGGTCCTACAATGAGCAGTTCTTC,CAISQLGGRSYNEQFF
TRBD2,TRBV30,TRBJ2-3,NA,TGTGCCTGGAGTACCGGGACTACATCCACAGATACGCAGTATTTT,CAWSTGTTSTDTQYF
NA,TRBV2,TRBJ2-1,NA,TGTGCCAGCAGTCCCGGGACTCCCCCGTTCTTC,CASSPGTPPFF
TRBD1,TRBV6-5,TRBJ1-6,few,TGTGCCACGGGACAGGGCCAAAATTCACCCCTCCACTTT,CATGQGQNSPLHF
TRBD2,TRBV9,TRBJ2-7,once,TGTGCCAGCAGCACCGGGACTAGCGAGCAGTACTTC,CASSTGTSEQYF
TRBD1,TRBV10-1,TRBJ2-5,NA,TGCGCCAGCAGTGAGCGAAACAGGGGCGAAAAAGAGACCCAGTACTTC,CASSERNRGEKETQYF
NA,TRBV5-4,TRBJ2-7,NA,TGTGCCAGCAGTTCAGGGATAGCGGTCTCCTACGAGCAGTACTTC,CASSSGIAVSYEQYF
TRBD1,TRBV6-6,TRBJ1-5,NA,TGTGCCAGCATTAGAGACGGACAGGGGGGCGGTCAGCCCCAGCATTTT,CASIRDGQGGGQPQHF
TRBD1,TRBV27,TRBJ2-5,NA,TGTGCCAGCAGTTGGGACAGAGGAGAGACCCAGTACTTC,CASSWDRGETQYF
TRBD2,TRBV9,TRBJ2-1,NA,TGTGCCAGCAGCGTACTCGCGGGAGATGGTGAGCAGTTCTTC,CASSVLAGDGEQFF
NA,TRBV3-1/TRBV3-2,TRBJ2-7,NA,TGTGCCAGCAGCCTAAGCCCCCGGGACAACTACGAGCAGTACTTC,CASSLSPRDNYEQYF
NA,TRBV24-1,TRBJ1-6,NA,TGTGCCACCATAATGTCCCAGGATAATTCACCCCTCCACTTT,CATIMSQDNSPLHF
TRBD1,TRBV5-6,TRBJ2-2,NA,TGTGCCAGCAGTAGGACAGGCAATCTCGGGGAGCTGTTTTTT,CASSRTGNLGELFF
NA,TRBV30,TRBJ1-2,NA,TGTGCCTGGAGTGTAGGAGGGTTAGGTGGCTACACCTTC,CAWSVGGLGGYTF
NA,TRBV30,TRBJ2-7,NA,TGTGCCTGGAGTTCGTCCTACGAGCAGTACTTC,CAWSSSYEQYF
TRBD1,TRBV30,TRBJ2-7,NA,TGTGCCTGTTGGACAGGGGTGTACTACGAGCAGTACTTC,CACWTGVYYEQYF